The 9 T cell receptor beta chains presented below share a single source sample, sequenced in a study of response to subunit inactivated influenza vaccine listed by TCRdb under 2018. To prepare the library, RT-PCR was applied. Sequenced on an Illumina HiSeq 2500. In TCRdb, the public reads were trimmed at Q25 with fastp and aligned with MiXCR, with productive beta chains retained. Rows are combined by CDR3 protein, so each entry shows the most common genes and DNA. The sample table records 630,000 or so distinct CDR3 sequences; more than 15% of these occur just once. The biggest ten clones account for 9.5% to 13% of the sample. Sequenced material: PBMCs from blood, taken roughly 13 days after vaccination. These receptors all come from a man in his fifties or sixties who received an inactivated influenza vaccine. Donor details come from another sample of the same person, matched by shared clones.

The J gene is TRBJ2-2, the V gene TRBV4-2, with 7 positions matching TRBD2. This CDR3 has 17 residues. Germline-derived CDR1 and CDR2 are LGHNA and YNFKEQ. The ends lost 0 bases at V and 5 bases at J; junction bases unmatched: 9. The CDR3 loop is CASSQDIWGGGTGELFF. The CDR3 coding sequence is TGTGCCAGCAGCCAAGATATTTGGGGGGGAGGAACCGGGGAGCTGTTTTTT.

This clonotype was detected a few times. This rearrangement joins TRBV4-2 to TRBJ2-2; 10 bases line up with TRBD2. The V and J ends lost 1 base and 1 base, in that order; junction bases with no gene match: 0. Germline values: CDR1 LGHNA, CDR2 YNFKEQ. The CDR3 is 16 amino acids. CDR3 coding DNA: TGTGCCAGCAGCCAAGCTAGCGGGGGGAACACCGGGGAGCTGTTTTTT. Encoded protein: CASSQASGGNTGELFF.

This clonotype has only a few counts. The CDR3 DNA sequence: TGTGCCACCGGGGGGCTTCGCTCCTACAATGAGCAGTTCTTC. Protein: CATGGLRSYNEQFF. The chain employs TRBV24-1 and TRBJ2-1, with D perhaps given as TRBD1 or TRBD2 (6 bases each). Trimming shortened V by 9 bases and J by 0 bases, and 11 bases separated the two germline ends. CDR1 KGHDR and CDR2 SFDVKD come from the germline V gene. The CDR3 runs to 14 residues.

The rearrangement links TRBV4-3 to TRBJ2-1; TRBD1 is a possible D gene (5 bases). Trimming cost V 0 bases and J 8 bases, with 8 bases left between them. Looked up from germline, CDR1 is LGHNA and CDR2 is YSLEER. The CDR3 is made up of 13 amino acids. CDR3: CASSQDLGDEQFF. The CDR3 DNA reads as TGCGCCAGCAGCCAAGATCTAGGGGATGAGCAGTTCTTC.

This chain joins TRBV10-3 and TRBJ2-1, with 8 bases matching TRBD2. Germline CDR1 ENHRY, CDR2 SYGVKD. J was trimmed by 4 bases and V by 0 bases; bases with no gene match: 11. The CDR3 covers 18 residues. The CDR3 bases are TGTGCCATCAGTGAGTCGTTAGTATGGAGCGGGGGATACAATGAGCAGTTCTTC. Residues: CAISESLVWSGGYNEQFF.

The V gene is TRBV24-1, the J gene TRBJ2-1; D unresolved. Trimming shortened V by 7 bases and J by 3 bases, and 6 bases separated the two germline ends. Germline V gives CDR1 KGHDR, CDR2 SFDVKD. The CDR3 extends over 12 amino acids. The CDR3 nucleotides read TGTGCCACCAGATCGATCTACAATGAGCAGTTCTTC. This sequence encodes CATRSIYNEQFF.

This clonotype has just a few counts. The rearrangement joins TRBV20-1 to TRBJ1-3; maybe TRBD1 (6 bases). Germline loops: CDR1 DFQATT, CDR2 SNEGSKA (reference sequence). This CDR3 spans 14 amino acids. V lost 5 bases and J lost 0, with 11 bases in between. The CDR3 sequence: CSASGQNSGNTIYF. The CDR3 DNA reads TGCAGTGCTTCGGGACAAAACTCTGGAAACACCATATATTTT.

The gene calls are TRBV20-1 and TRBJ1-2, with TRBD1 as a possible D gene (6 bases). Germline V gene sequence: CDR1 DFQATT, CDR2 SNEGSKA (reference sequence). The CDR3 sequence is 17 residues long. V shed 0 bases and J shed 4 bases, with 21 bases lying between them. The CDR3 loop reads CSARDPAWGAKGYGYTF. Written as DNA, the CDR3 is TGCAGTGCTAGAGACCCGGCTTGGGGGGCCAAGGGCTATGGCTACACCTTC.

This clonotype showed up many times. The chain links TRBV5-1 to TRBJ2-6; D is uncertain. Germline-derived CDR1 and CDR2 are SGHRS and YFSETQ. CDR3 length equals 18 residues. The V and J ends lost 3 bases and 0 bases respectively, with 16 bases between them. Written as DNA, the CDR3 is TGCGCCAGCAGCTCGGATAGTGGACGGATCTCTGGGGCCAACGTCCTGACTTTC. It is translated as CASSSDSGRISGANVLTF.